This TCR beta chain was captured in a study of post-analysis software for immune sequencing data. Study at large: Relapsing-remitting, secondary progressive and progressive-relapsing forms made up the multiple sclerosis disease courses. The study, taken as a whole, reports: F measure showed strong co-clustering of same-batch samples. Patients showed TRBV5-6, TRBV5-1 and TRBV20-1 among a few TRBV segments more frequent than in controls. Controls significantly exceeded multiple sclerosis patients in normalized Chao1 diversity.

Unique-molecular-identifier-tagged TCR beta cDNA libraries were used. TCRdb analysed the PCR reads with MiXCR anew, one entry per CDR3 protein. The sample has 750,000 to 950,000 distinct CDR3 sequences; around 46% are singletons. Comments on this clonotype: Its matching antigen is unknown.

V dropped 10 bases and J dropped 5 bases, with 15 bases sitting between them. The CDR3 consists of 13 residues. The V call is TRBV12-3 or TRBV12-4, the J call TRBJ2-1; D is unresolved. This clonotype originated in a girl aged 10-17 years with multiple sclerosis. The material sequenced was blood. This CDR3 reads CATQFGWDNEQFF. DNA for the CDR3: TGTGCCACCCAGTTTGGTTGGGACAATGAGCAGTTCTTC.